Listed below are T cell receptor beta chains from one sample, sequenced in a study of radiotherapy plus CTLA-4 blockade in lung cancer. The table came from immunoSEQ multiplex PCR; TCRdb's copy has only in-frame clones and leaves some out. The profile shows some 96,000 clones, 70% to 90% of them singletons. Here the sequenced sample was peripheral blood, taken from a patient treated with radiotherapy plus ipilimumab. The source of these receptors is a human donor with non-small cell lung cancer that progressed on radiotherapy plus ipilimumab. Both conserved end residues are part of each CDR3. Each record gives: clone size, V gene, D gene, J gene, CDR3 DNA, CDR3 protein. A D gene is named only where the DNA matches it firmly. Where a row states a size, it is once, few, many or the class of an expanded clone; other rows omit it.

size: .; V: TRBV5-1; D: .; J: TRBJ2-7; DNA: TGCGCCAGCAGCATTGGCTTGGGTTCCTCCTACGAGCAGTACTTC; CDR3: CASSIGLGSSYEQYF
size: .; V: TRBV21-1; D: .; J: TRBJ2-3; DNA: TGTGCCAGCAGCACGAGAGAGGGACAACCCAGTAAGCATTTT; CDR3: CASSTREGQPSKHF
size: .; V: TRBV5-8; D: TRBD1; J: TRBJ1-1; DNA: TGTGCCAGCAGCTTGCTCGGGACAGGGTCCTGGACTGAAGCTTTCTTT; CDR3: CASSLLGTGSWTEAFF
size: .; V: TRBV10-3; D: TRBD2; J: TRBJ2-6; DNA: TGTGCCATCAGAGAGCGCACTAGCGGGAGGGCCCAGAACTCTGGGGCCAACGTCCTGACTTTC; CDR3: CAIRERTSGRAQNSGANVLTF
size: once; V: TRBV10-3; D: TRBD2; J: TRBJ2-2; DNA: TGTGCCATCAGTGAGTCGTCTAGCGGGAGATCGGGTGGGAACACCGGGGAGCTGTTTTTT; CDR3: CAISESSSGRSGGNTGELFF
size: .; V: TRBV21-1; D: .; J: TRBJ1-5; DNA: TGTGCCAGCAGCAAAGTCGGCCTAACTTCCGTCTCTCAGCCCCAGCATTTT; CDR3: CASSKVGLTSVSQPQHF
size: .; V: TRBV5-4; D: TRBD2; J: TRBJ2-1; DNA: TGTGCCAGCAGCTTGGAGGCGGGAGGGGTTTACAATGAGCAGTTCTTC; CDR3: CASSLEAGGVYNEQFF
size: .; V: TRBV6-1; D: TRBD1; J: TRBJ2-7; DNA: TGTGCCAGCAGCGCAGGGGGTCCAGGGGTGCAGTACTTC; CDR3: CASSAGGPGVQYF
size: .; V: TRBV19; D: .; J: TRBJ2-1; DNA: TGTGCCAGTAGTCCGCGGACTACGGGGAGCTCCTACAATGAGCAGTTCTTC; CDR3: CASSPRTTGSSYNEQFF
size: .; V: TRBV9; D: TRBD1; J: TRBJ2-7; DNA: TGTGCCAGCAGCGTAGGGGGACAGGGTTACGAGCAGTACTTC; CDR3: CASSVGGQGYEQYF
size: .; V: TRBV5-6; D: TRBD2; J: TRBJ2-7; DNA: TGTGCCAGCAGCTCGGGACTAGGGTTCTACGAGCAGTACTTC; CDR3: CASSSGLGFYEQYF
size: .; V: TRBV10-2; D: .; J: TRBJ2-1; DNA: TGCGCCAGCGGATCCATGGGTGAGCAGTTCTTC; CDR3: CASGSMGEQFF
size: .; V: TRBV6-1; D: .; J: TRBJ1-1; DNA: TGTGCCAGCAGTGTAGGATTACAGGGGAACACTGAAGCTTTCTTT; CDR3: CASSVGLQGNTEAFF
size: .; V: TRBV5-6; D: TRBD1; J: TRBJ2-2; DNA: TGTGCCAGCAGCTTGGCCGGGACAGGACGAGCCGGGGAGCTGTTTTTT; CDR3: CASSLAGTGRAGELFF